This TCR beta chain was profiled in a study of early T cells in non-severe SARS-CoV-2 infection. Study outcomes and limitations: Lookups in VDJdb leaned toward anti-spike CD8 responses and missed private and CD4 specificities.

Unique molecular identifiers were affixed to single, distinct cDNA molecules. TCRdb independently ran MiXCR on the 5' RACE reads; one entry per CDR3 protein. Found here are approximately 32,000 distinct CDR3 sequences, 5.5% to 6.5% of them singletons; the top ten hold 6% to 9%. There are many counts of this clonotype. The target antigen is unknown. Germline CDR1 reads SNHLY; CDR2 reads FYNNEI. The V end lost 7 bases, the J end lost 3 bases, and 16 bases lay between the germline ends. The length of the CDR3 is 15 residues. The TCR comes from an adult who was a healthcare worker with PCR-confirmed SARS-CoV-2 infection or an uninfected control (not recorded which). The material sequenced was whole blood. The chain uses TRBV2 and TRBJ2-1, with a weak D call TRBD1 (7 bases). CDR3 nucleotide sequence: TGTGCCAGCAACCAGCAGGGGGGAGTCTACAATGAGCAGTTCTTC. Translating gives CASNQQGGVYNEQFF. The complete variable domain, with remaining parts taken from reference TRBV2 and TRBJ2-1, reads EPEVTQTPSHQVTQMGQEVILRCVPISNHLYFYWYRQILGQKVEFLVSFYNNEISEKSEIFDDQFSVERPDGSNFTLKIRSTKLEDSAMYFCASNQQGGVYNEQFFGPGTRLTVL.